This TCR beta chain appears in the sequencing data of a study of T cells in Graves' hyperthyroidism and ophthalmopathy. This clonotype was observed a handful of times. One end of the junction varies from germline; a read error may be responsible. CDR1 and CDR2 from the germline V gene are ENHRY and SYGVKD. This CDR3 spans 15 amino acids. Fresh peripheral blood, 10 ml, yielded the PBMCs. Researchers took RNA transcripts and amplified the TCR beta CDR3 regions from them. First-round RT-PCR of the TCR CDR3 relied on the HTBI primer set. TCRdb reprocessed the multiplex PCR reads via MiXCR and lists one record per CDR3 protein. Of about 760,000 distinct CDR3 sequences in the sample, about a third are singletons; the top ten hold less than 40%.

This receptor was obtained from a woman between 40 and 55 years old with Graves' hyperthyroidism. Input material: blood. The chain combines TRBV10-3 with TRBJ1-5, with D unclear. The CDR3 nucleotides are TGTGCCAGCAGTTATTTCCCGATAGGGAATCAGCCCCAGCATTTT. Translating gives CASSYFPIGNQPQHF.